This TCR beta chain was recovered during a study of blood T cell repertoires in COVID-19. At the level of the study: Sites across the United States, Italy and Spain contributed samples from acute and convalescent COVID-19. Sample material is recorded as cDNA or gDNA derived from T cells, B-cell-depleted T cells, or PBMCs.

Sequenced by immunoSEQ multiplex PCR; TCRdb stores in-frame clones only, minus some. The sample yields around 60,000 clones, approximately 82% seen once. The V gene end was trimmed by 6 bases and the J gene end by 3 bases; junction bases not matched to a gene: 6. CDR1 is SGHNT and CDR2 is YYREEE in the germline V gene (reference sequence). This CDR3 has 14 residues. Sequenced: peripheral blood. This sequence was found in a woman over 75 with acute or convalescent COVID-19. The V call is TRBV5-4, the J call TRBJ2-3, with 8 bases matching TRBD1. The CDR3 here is CASNLRTGTDTQYF. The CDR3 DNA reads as TGTGCCAGCAACCTCCGGACAGGGACAGATACGCAGTATTTT.